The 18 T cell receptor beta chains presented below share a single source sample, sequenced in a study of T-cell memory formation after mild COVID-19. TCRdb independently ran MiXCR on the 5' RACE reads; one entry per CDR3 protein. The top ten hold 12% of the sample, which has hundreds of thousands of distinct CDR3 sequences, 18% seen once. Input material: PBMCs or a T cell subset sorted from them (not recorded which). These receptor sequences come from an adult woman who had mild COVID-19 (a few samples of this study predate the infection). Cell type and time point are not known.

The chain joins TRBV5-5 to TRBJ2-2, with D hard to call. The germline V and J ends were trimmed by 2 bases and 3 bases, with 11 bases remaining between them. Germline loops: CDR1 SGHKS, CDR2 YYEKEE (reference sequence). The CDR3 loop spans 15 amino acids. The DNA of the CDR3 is TGTGCCAGCAGCTTATTTTCCGGGCACACCGGGGAGCTGTTTTTT. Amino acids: CASSLFSGHTGELFF.

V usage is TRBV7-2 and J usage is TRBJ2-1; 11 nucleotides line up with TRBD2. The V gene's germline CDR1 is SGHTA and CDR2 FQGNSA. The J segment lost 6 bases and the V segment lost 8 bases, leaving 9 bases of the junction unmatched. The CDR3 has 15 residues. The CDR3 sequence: CASCPEGTSGNEQFF. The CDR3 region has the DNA TGTGCCAGCTGTCCCGAGGGGACTAGCGGCAATGAGCAGTTCTTC.

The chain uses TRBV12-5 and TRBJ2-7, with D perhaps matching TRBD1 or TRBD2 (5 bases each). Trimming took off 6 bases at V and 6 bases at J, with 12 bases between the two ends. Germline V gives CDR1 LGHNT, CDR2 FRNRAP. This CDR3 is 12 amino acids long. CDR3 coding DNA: TGTGCTAGTGGACGATCAGGGAGCGAGCAGTACTTC. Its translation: CASGRSGSEQYF.

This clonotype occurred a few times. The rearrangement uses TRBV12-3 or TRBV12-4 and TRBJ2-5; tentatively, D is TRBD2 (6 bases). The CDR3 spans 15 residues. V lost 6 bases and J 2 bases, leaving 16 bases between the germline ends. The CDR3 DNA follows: TGTGCCAGCAGATCTCTGACGGGGGTACAAGAGACCCAGTACTTC. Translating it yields CASRSLTGVQETQYF.

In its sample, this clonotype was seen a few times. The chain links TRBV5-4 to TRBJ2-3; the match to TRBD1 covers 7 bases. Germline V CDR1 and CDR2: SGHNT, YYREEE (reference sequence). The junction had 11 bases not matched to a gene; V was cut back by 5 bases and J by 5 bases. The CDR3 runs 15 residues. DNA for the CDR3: TGTGCCAGCAGAGTCGGACAGGATCGAGTAGATACGCAGTATTTT. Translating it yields CASRVGQDRVDTQYF.

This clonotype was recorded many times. CDR3 amino acids: CASSLNADYNEQFF. In DNA form, the CDR3 reads TGTGCCAGCAGCTTAAATGCGGACTACAATGAGCAGTTCTTC. The rearrangement uses TRBV11-1 and TRBJ2-1; D is ambiguous. The CDR3 loop spans 14 amino acids. The V gene lost 2 bases and the J gene lost 3 bases, with 8 bases spanning the gap. Germline values: CDR1 SGHAT, CDR2 FQDESV (reference sequence).

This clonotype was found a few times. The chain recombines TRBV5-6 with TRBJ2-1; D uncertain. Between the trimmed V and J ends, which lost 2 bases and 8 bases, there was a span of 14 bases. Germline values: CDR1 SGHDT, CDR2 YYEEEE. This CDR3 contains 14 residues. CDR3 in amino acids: CASSLHITVDEQFF. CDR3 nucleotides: TGTGCCAGCAGCTTACACATCACAGTCGATGAGCAGTTCTTC.

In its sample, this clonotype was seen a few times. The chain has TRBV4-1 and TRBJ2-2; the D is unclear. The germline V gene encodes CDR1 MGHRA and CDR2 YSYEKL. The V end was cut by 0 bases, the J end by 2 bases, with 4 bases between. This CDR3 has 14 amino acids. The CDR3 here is CASSQDYNTGELFF. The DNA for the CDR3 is TGCGCCAGCAGCCAAGACTATAACACCGGGGAGCTGTTTTTT.

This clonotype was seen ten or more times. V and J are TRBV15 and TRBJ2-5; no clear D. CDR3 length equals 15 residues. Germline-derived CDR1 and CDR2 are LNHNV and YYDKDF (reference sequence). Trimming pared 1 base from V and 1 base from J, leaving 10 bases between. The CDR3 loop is CATSRGSTPQETQYF. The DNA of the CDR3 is TGTGCCACCAGCAGAGGCAGTACTCCCCAAGAGACCCAGTACTTC.

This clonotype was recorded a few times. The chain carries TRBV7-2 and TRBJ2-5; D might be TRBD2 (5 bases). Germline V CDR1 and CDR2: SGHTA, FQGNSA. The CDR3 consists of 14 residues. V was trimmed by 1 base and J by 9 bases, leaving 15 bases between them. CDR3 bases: TGTGCCAGCAGCTTAGATGGACTGCCCGTATCCCAGTACTTC. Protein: CASSLDGLPVSQYF.

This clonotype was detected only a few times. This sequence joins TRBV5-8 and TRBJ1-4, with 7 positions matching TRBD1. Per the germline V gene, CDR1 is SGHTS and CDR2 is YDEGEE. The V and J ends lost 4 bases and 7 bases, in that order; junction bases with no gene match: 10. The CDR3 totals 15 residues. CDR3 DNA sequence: TGTGCCAGCAGCCGAGCCAGGGGGGACAGTGAAAAACTGTTTTTT. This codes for CASSRARGDSEKLFF. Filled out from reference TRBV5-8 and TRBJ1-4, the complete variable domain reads EAGVTQSPTHLIKTRGQQATLRCSPISGHTSVYWYQQALGLGLQFLLWYDEGEERNRGNFPPRFSGRQFPNYSSELNVNALELEDSALYLCASSRARGDSEKLFFGSGTQLSVL.

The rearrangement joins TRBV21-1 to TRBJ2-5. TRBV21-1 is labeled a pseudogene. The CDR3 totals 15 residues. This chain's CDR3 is CASSKERTPEETQYF. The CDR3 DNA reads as TGTGCCAGCAGCAAAGAACGGACCCCAGAAGAGACCCAGTACTTC.

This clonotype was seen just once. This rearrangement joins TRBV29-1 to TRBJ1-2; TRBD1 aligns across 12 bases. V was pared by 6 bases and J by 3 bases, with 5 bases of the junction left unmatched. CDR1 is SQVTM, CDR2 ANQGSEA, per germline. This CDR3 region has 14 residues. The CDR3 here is CSVGDRGLYYGYTF. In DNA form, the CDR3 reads TGCAGCGTCGGGGACAGGGGGCTTTACTATGGCTACACCTTC.

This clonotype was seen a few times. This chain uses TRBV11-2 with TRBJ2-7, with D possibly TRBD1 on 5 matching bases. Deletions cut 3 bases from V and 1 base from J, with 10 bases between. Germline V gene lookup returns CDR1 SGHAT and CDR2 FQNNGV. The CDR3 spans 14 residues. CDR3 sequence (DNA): TGTGCCAGCAGCTTCATCCAGGGTTCCTACGAGCAGTACTTC. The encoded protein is CASSFIQGSYEQYF.

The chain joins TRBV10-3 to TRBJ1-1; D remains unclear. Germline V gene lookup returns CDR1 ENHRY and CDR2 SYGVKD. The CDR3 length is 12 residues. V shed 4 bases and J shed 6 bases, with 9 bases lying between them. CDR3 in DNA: TGTGCCATCAGTGGTGGGCGCTCTGAAGCTTTCTTT. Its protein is CAISGGRSEAFF.

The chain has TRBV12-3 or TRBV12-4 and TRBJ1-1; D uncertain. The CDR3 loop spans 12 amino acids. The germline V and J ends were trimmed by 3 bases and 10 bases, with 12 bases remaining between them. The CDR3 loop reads CASSFVETSAFF. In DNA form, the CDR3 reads TGTGCCAGCAGTTTTGTTGAGACGTCAGCTTTCTTT.

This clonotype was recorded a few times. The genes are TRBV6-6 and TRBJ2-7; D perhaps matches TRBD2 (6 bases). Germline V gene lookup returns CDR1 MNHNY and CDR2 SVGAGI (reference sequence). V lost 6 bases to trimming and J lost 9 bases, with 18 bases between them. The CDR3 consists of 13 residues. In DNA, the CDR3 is TGTGCCAGCAGAGCCCAACTCATGGAGGGGCAGTACTTC. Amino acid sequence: CASRAQLMEGQYF.

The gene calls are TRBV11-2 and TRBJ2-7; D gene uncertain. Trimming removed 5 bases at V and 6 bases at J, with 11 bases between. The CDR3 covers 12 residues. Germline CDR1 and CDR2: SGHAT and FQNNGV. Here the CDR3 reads CASSEPFLEQYF. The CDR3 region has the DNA TGTGCCAGCAGCGAACCATTCCTCGAGCAGTACTTC.